This TCR beta chain comes out of a study of post-analysis software for immune sequencing data. Study-level information: Secondary progressive, relapsing-remitting and progressive-relapsing multiple sclerosis were among the included disease courses. Findings and caveats of the study: Under the F measure, samples that were prepared in one batch clustered strongly together.

Built from TCR beta cDNA, the libraries had unique molecular identifiers in them. TCRdb itself ran the PCR reads through MiXCR, one entry per CDR3 protein. Found here are 450,000 to 700,000 distinct CDR3 sequences, 44% of them singletons; the top ten hold more than 1.5%. Remarks on this clonotype: Its antigen is not known.

Source material: blood. The TCR sequence derives from a girl aged 10-17 years with multiple sclerosis.

CDR3 in DNA: TGCGCCAGCAGTTCCCGCCAAGACTCCGATGAGCAGTTCTTC. Amino acid sequence: CASSSRQDSDEQFF. The rearrangement joins TRBV5-1 to TRBJ2-1; D remains unclear. Germline CDR1 SGHRS, CDR2 YFSETQ. V shed 5 bases and J shed 8 bases, with 17 bases lying between them. There are 14 residues in the CDR3.